This is a list of T cell receptor beta chains from one sample in a study of cytomegalovirus exposure and HLA in healthy donors. Libraries were prepared by immunoSEQ multiplex PCR; TCRdb keeps only in-frame clonotypes and omits some of them. The sample carries 40,000 to 60,000 clones, around 70% recorded once. Sequencing was performed on PBMCs. These receptors were obtained from a woman aged 45 to 65 in good health and CMV-seronegative. Both conserved end residues are part of each CDR3. A D gene is named only where the DNA matches it firmly. Clone size appears in some rows only: once, few, many, or a class for an expanded clone.

>TRBV27|.|TRBJ1-1|TRBD1
TGTGCCAGCAGTAACAGGGGGAACACTGAAGCTTTCTTT
CASSNRGNTEAFF
>TRBV5-1|.|TRBJ1-5|.
TGCGCCAGCAGCTTGGAGGGGCAGCCCCAGCATTTT
CASSLEGQPQHF
>TRBV7-8|.|TRBJ2-7|TRBD2
TGTGCCAGCAGCTTCCCCCGAGGTAGCGGGAGTGGCCCCGAGCAGTACTTC
CASSFPRGSGSGPEQYF
>TRBV4-3|.|TRBJ1-4|.
TGCGCCCGGAAGGGTGGGGGGGCGCATACTAATGAAAAACTGTTTTTT
CARKGGGAHTNEKLFF
>TRBV4-2|.|TRBJ2-5|.
TGTGCCAGCAGCCAAGCTGGCCGCGGGGAGACCCAGTACTTC
CASSQAGRGETQYF
>TRBV5-8|.|TRBJ1-6|TRBD1
TGTGCCAGCAGTCCAGATAGGGGGCGATCACCCCTCCACTTT
CASSPDRGRSPLHF
>TRBV7-7|.|TRBJ2-5|.
TGTGCCAGCAGCAAAGGCGGGGTCTTCCAAGAGACCCAGTACTTC
CASSKGGVFQETQYF
>TRBV7-3|.|TRBJ2-2|TRBD1
TGTGCCAGCAGCCTTTCTGGGACAGCGAACACCGGGGAGCTGTTTTTT
CASSLSGTANTGELFF
>TRBV27|.|TRBJ2-7|.
TGTGCCAGCAGGCTTCAATCTAGCGATCGGCACGAGCAGTACTTC
CASRLQSSDRHEQYF
>TRBV11-2|.|TRBJ1-3|.
TGTGCCAGCAGCTTAGGTTCCAGAACCGGAAACACCATATATTTT
CASSLGSRTGNTIYF
>TRBV6-1|.|TRBJ1-1|.
TGTGCCAGCAGTGAACAGGGATCCGTAACTGAAGCTTTCTTT
CASSEQGSVTEAFF
>TRBV6-1|.|TRBJ1-6|.
TGTGCCAGCAGCAGGGGAGAGAATTCACCCCTCCACTTT
CASSRGENSPLHF
>TRBV7-8|.|TRBJ2-7|.
TGTGCCAGCAGCTTGAGAGACTCATCCTTATACGAGCAGTACTTC
CASSLRDSSLYEQYF
>TRBV4-2|.|TRBJ1-3|.
TGTGCCAGCAGCCAAGAATACAGGGTTGGAAACACCATATATTTT
CASSQEYRVGNTIYF
>TRBV9|.|TRBJ2-3|.
TGTGCCAGCAGCGTAGGAGCCAGCGGCTGGACAGATACGCAGTATTTT
CASSVGASGWTDTQYF
>TRBV2|.|TRBJ2-3|.
TGTGCCAGCAGTGCTACAGTTAGCACAGATACGCAGTATTTT
CASSATVSTDTQYF
>TRBV7-2|.|TRBJ2-3|TRBD2
TGTGCCAGCAGGACGGCGGGGGGCACAGATACGCAGTATTTT
CASRTAGGTDTQYF
>TRBV29-1|.|TRBJ2-3|.
TGCAGCGTTGAAACACAGGGTGGTGATACGCAGTATTTT
CSVETQGGDTQYF
>TRBV5-8|.|TRBJ1-1|TRBD1
TGTGCCAGCAGTGGGGGGACAGGCACTGAAGCTTTCTTT
CASSGGTGTEAFF
>TRBV23-1|once|TRBJ2-7|.
TGCGCCAGCAGTCAACAAACGGCCGGACTTGGTTGGTCCTACGAGCAGTACTTC
CASSQQTAGLGWSYEQYF
>TRBV10-2|.|TRBJ2-7|TRBD2
TGCGCGATGAGGCGGGAGGAATCCTACGAGCAGTACTTC
CAMRREESYEQYF
>TRBV12-2|.|TRBJ1-1|.
TGTCCCGCCGGGGGGATGAACACTGAAGCTTTCTTT
CPAGGMNTEAFF
>TRBV5-1|.|TRBJ2-5|TRBD1
TGCGCCAGCAGCCTGGGACCGGGACAGCTCCAAGAGACCCAGTACTTC
CASSLGPGQLQETQYF
>TRBV5-1|.|TRBJ2-7|TRBD2
TGCGCCAGCAGAGTGAGCCTAGCGGAGGCCTACGAGCAGTACTTC
CASRVSLAEAYEQYF
>TRBV19|.|TRBJ2-7|.
TGTGCCAGTAGTACCTCGGGGAGCCGGGACTTCTACGAGCAGTACTTC
CASSTSGSRDFYEQYF
>TRBV2|.|TRBJ2-2|TRBD1
TGTGCCAGCAGCGGAGGGAAGGACAGGGGCCCCGGGGAGCTGTTTTTT
CASSGGKDRGPGELFF
>TRBV28|.|TRBJ1-1|.
TGTGCCAGCATTCTAAGGGGCGGGGGGATCACTGAAGCTTTCTTT
CASILRGGGITEAFF
>TRBV15|once|TRBJ2-7|.
TGTGCCACCAGCAGAGGGGGGGTGCAGGCACTAACCTACGAGCAGTACTTC
CATSRGGVQALTYEQYF
>TRBV21-1|.|TRBJ1-2|.
TGTGCCAGCAGAGGCAGACAGGGCTTCTATGGCTACACCTTC
CASRGRQGFYGYTF
>TRBV5-1|.|TRBJ2-1|.
TGCGCCAGCAGCTCCCTTTTCAATGAGCAGTTCTTC
CASSSLFNEQFF
>TRBV6-5|.|TRBJ1-5|TRBD1
TGTGCCAGCAGCGCGGGACAGGCTAATCAGCCCCAGCATTTT
CASSAGQANQPQHF
>TRBV5-5|.|TRBJ1-1|.
TGTGCCAGCAGCTTTGCAGGAACCGACACTGAAGCTTTCTTT
CASSFAGTDTEAFF
>TRBV18|few|TRBJ1-2|TRBD1
TGTGCCAGCTCACCAGTGACAGGGAGTTACACCTTC
CASSPVTGSYTF
>TRBV7-8|.|TRBJ1-1|TRBD1
TGTGCCAGCAGCGTAGCAGGGGGGAACACTGAAGCTTTCTTT
CASSVAGGNTEAFF
>TRBV19|.|TRBJ2-7|TRBD1
TGTGCCAGTAGTCCGAGGGGACAGGGGCTCTACGAGCAGTACTTC
CASSPRGQGLYEQYF
>TRBV5-6|.|TRBJ2-5|.
TGTGCCAGCACGTCCCTCCCGGGCGGGGTGCGAGAGACCCAGTACTTC
CASTSLPGGVRETQYF
>TRBV27|.|TRBJ2-7|.
TGTGCCAGCAGTCCGACTACCCGGGGGGCCCCCAGAGTGCAGTACTTC
CASSPTTRGAPRVQYF
>TRBV27|.|TRBJ2-3|TRBD2
TGTGCCAGCAGTTTATACTCGGGAGCGGGGCGGGAGGGGACAGATACGCAGTATTTT
CASSLYSGAGREGTDTQYF
>TRBV7-2|medium-sized|TRBJ2-3|TRBD2
TGTGCCAGCAGCTTTAGCGGGGCAGATACGCAGTATTTT
CASSFSGADTQYF
>TRBV6-1|few|TRBJ1-1|TRBD1
TGTGCCAGCTCTCGAGCTACAGGGGAGCGGGAAGCTTTCTTT
CASSRATGEREAFF
>TRBV7-2|once|TRBJ1-5|.
TGTGCCAGCAGCCCCGGGAGCAATCAGCCCCAGCATTTT
CASSPGSNQPQHF
>TRBV2|.|TRBJ2-6|.
TGTGCCAGCAGTCCCGGGGGTGCTGGGGCCAACGTCCTGACTTTC
CASSPGGAGANVLTF
>TRBV2|few|TRBJ1-1|.
TGTGCCAGCAGTCGAGGGGGGGAGGGAGCTTTCTTT
CASSRGGEGAFF